The 32 T cell receptor beta chains below come from one sample, sequenced in a study of OX40 agonist ivuxolimab in advanced cancers. The data were produced by immunoSEQ multiplex PCR, yet TCRdb's version contains in-frame clones alone and is incomplete. Of about 51,000 clones listed, 85% to 90% are singletons. Sequencing was performed on CD4+ or CD8+ T cells sorted from blood, taken in a trial of the OX40 agonist ivuxolimab. Receptors originate from an adult with an advanced solid tumor such as melanoma, head and neck, liver or kidney cancer.

The rearrangement joins TRBV2 to TRBJ1-4; 9 positions agree with TRBD1. CDR1 SNHLY and CDR2 FYNNEI come from the germline V gene. The CDR3 loop spans 15 amino acids. V shed 4 bases, J shed 7 bases, and the junction held 7 bases outside the gene matches. DNA of the CDR3: TGTGCCAGCAGTGCGGACAGGGGCGTCGGTGAAAAACTGTTTTTT. This gives the protein CASSADRGVGEKLFF.

The CDR3 is CASSRPDLYSGNTIYF. CDR3 DNA sequence: TGCGCCAGCAGCAGACCGGACCTCTACTCTGGAAACACCATATATTTT. This chain links TRBV5-1 with TRBJ1-3; no definite D call. V shed 4 bases and J shed 0 bases, with 14 bases lying between them. There are 16 residues in the CDR3. Germline V gives CDR1 SGHRS, CDR2 YFSETQ.

The V call is TRBV19, the J call TRBJ2-3; the D gene is possibly TRBD1 (5 bases). V lost 2 bases and J lost 5, with 14 bases in between. Germline CDR1 is LNHDA and CDR2 is SQIVND (reference sequence). The CDR3 loop spans 15 amino acids. The CDR3, as DNA: TGTGCCAGTAGTATACAGGGTACAGGATTAGATACGCAGTATTTT. It encodes CASSIQGTGLDTQYF.

V gene TRBV18 combines with J gene TRBJ1-1; possible D gene TRBD1, 6 bases. The germline gives CDR1 KGHSH, CDR2 LQKENI. With 1 base removed from V and 7 bases from J, the gap between germline ends came to 10 bases. The CDR3 has 13 residues. The CDR3 region has the DNA TGTGCCAGCTCACCACTGGAGGGGGGTGAAGCTTTCTTT. This sequence encodes CASSPLEGGEAFF.

The chain combines TRBV5-6 with TRBJ1-2, with 7 bases that match TRBD1. This CDR3 comprises 14 residues. The J segment lost 3 bases and the V segment lost 1 base, leaving 3 bases of the junction unmatched. The germline CDR1 and CDR2 sequences are SGHDT and YYEEEE. Written as DNA, the CDR3 is TGTGCCAGCAGCTTGACAGGGGAGTACTATGGCTACACCTTC. It specifies CASSLTGEYYGYTF.

The CDR3: CASSFRGVRGGSTDTQYF. In nucleotides, the CDR3 is TGTGCCAGCAGCTTTAGAGGGGTACGGGGGGGATCCACAGATACGCAGTATTTT. The J gene is TRBJ2-3, the V gene TRBV11-2; 8 positions agree with TRBD2. V lost 3 bases, J lost 2 bases, and 13 bases stayed unmatched. The CDR3 consists of 18 residues. CDR1 and CDR2 (germline): SGHAT, FQNNGV.

V gene TRBV29-1 combines with J gene TRBJ1-1; D not certain. This CDR3 is built from 14 residues. CDR1 and CDR2 from the germline V gene are SQVTM and ANQGSEA. Trimming took 2 bases from V and 3 from J, leaving 13 bases between them. The CDR3 DNA follows: TGCAGCGTTGAAAGAAGTGGAAGGGACACTGAAGCTTTCTTT. Translating gives CSVERSGRDTEAFF.

The chain combines TRBV7-9 with TRBJ1-5; D not resolved. Germline V gene sequence: CDR1 SEHNR, CDR2 FQNEAQ (reference sequence). The CDR3 loop spans 15 amino acids. The V end lost 2 bases, the J end lost 0 bases, and 8 bases lay between the germline ends. CDR3 sequence reads: CASSLSGNSNQPQHF. CDR3 nucleotides: TGTGCCAGCAGCTTATCGGGGAATAGCAATCAGCCCCAGCATTTT.

The rearrangement links TRBV30 to TRBJ2-7; D gene unclear. Trimming stripped 0 bases from V and 5 bases from J, with 20 bases between. The germline V gene has CDR1 GTSNPN and CDR2 SVGIG (reference sequence). The CDR3 is 16 residues long. The CDR3 loop reads CAWSVDLSPKVHEQYF. CDR3 coding DNA: TGTGCCTGGAGTGTAGATTTGTCGCCTAAAGTCCACGAGCAGTACTTC. The complete variable domain, with remaining parts taken from reference TRBV30 and TRBJ2-7, reads SQTIHQWPATLVQPVGSPLSLECTVEGTSNPNLYWYRQAAGRGLQLLFYSVGIGQISSEVPQNLSASRPQDRQFILSSKKLLLSDSGFYLCAWSVDLSPKVHEQYFGPGTRLTVT.

J is TRBJ2-3 and V is TRBV29-1; possibly TRBD1 for D (6 bases). This CDR3 spans 13 amino acids. The germline CDR1 and CDR2 sequences are SQVTM and ANQGSEA. Trimming removed 8 bases from V and 0 bases from J, with 12 bases in between. CDR3 bases: TGCAGCTCCGAGGGGGTGAGCACAGATACGCAGTATTTT. Protein product: CSSEGVSTDTQYF.

This chain connects TRBV5-8 to TRBJ2-1; D may match TRBD1 or TRBD2 (5 bases each). The CDR3 has 14 residues. The V end was cut by 3 bases, the J end by 8 bases, with 15 bases between. The germline gives CDR1 SGHTS, CDR2 YDEGEE. The CDR3 DNA reads TGTGCCAGCAGCTCGGGGCAGCTCGTTGATGAGCAGTTCTTC. Translated: CASSSGQLVDEQFF. Looking up the rest from reference TRBV5-8 and TRBJ2-1 gives the full variable domain: EAGVTQSPTHLIKTRGQQATLRCSPISGHTSVYWYQQALGLGLQFLLWYDEGEERNRGNFPPRFSGRQFPNYSSELNVNALELEDSALYLCASSSGQLVDEQFFGPGTRLTVL.

The gene calls are TRBV9 and TRBJ1-6, with a weak D call TRBD1 (5 bases). Looked up from germline, CDR1 is SGDLS and CDR2 is YYNGEE. The V end lost 0 bases, the J end lost 3 bases, and 19 bases lay between the germline ends. This CDR3 spans 19 amino acids. Here the CDR3 reads CASSVDKNGGTIYNSPLHF. For the CDR3, the DNA is TGTGCCAGCAGCGTAGACAAAAACGGGGGGACCATCTATAATTCACCCCTCCACTTT. The variable domain in full, completed from reference TRBV9 and TRBJ1-6, reads DSGVTQTPKHLITATGQRVTLRCSPRSGDLSVYWYQQSLDQGLQFLIQYYNGEERAKGNILERFSAQQFPDLHSELNLSSLELGDSALYFCASSVDKNGGTIYNSPLHFGNGTRLTVT.

The chain joins TRBV25-1 to TRBJ2-5; a weak D match, TRBD2 (5 bases). There are 14 residues in the CDR3. The V and J ends lost 3 bases and 4 bases respectively, with 12 bases between them. Germline V gene sequence: CDR1 MGHDK, CDR2 SYGVNS. Written as DNA, the CDR3 is TGTGCCAGCAGTGACCTACTAGGAGGAGAGACCCAGTACTTC. Translating gives CASSDLLGGETQYF.

The chain uses TRBV5-1 and TRBJ1-3; no definite D call. From germline, CDR1 is SGHRS and CDR2 YFSETQ. CDR3 length equals 16 residues. V was trimmed by 0 bases and J by 3 bases, leaving 13 bases between them. The DNA of the CDR3 is TGCGCCAGCAGCTTGGAGGTCTCTGGGAGTGGAAACACCATATATTTT. Amino acids: CASSLEVSGSGNTIYF.

J is TRBJ2-6 and V is TRBV19, with D perhaps matching TRBD1 (6 bases). The CDR3 is 18 amino acids. The germline V gene encodes CDR1 LNHDA and CDR2 SQIVND (reference sequence). V was shortened by 9 bases and J by 0 bases, with 21 bases between the two germline ends. The CDR3 loop is CASSAPRGGGSGANVLTF. CDR3 coding DNA: TGTGCCAGCTCCGCCCCGAGAGGGGGTGGCTCTGGGGCCAACGTCCTGACTTTC.

This clone appeared once. The chain has TRBV2 and TRBJ2-5, with D possibly being TRBD1 or TRBD2 (5 bases each). V lost 6 bases, J lost 4 bases, and 12 bases lay in between. The CDR3 totals 13 residues. CDR1 SNHLY and CDR2 FYNNEI come from the germline V gene. Written as DNA, the CDR3 is TGTGCCAGCAGCCAAACTAGGGGAGAGACCCAGTACTTC. Amino acid sequence: CASSQTRGETQYF.

This clone has more than one count but fewer than ten. The chain has TRBV5-1 and TRBJ1-5; D uncertain. Trimming pared 0 bases from V and 5 bases from J, leaving 6 bases between. There are 13 residues in the CDR3. The germline gives CDR1 SGHRS, CDR2 YFSETQ. DNA of the CDR3: TGCGCCAGCAGCTTGGGGCCGGATCAGCCCCAGCATTTT. Translated: CASSLGPDQPQHF.

This clone is judged medium-sized. The chain couples TRBV18 to TRBJ2-7, with D possibly matching TRBD1 (5 bases). Germline V gene data show CDR1 as KGHSH and CDR2 as LQKENI. The ends were cut back, 8 bases at V and 1 base at J, with 6 bases in the middle. The CDR3 consists of 11 residues. In DNA form, the CDR3 reads TGTGCCAGCAGACAGTCCTACGAGCAGTACTTC. This gives the protein CASRQSYEQYF.

This clone was counted only a few times. The chain employs TRBV5-6 and TRBJ2-2, with D tentatively TRBD2 (5 bases). This CDR3 spans 15 amino acids. V lost 2 bases to trimming and J lost 8 bases, with 16 bases between them. Germline V lookup: CDR1 SGHDT, CDR2 YYEEEE. DNA of the CDR3: TGTGCCAGCAGCTTAATCGGCCTTGGCGGGGGGGAGCTGTTTTTT. Its protein is CASSLIGLGGGELFF.

The chain uses TRBV5-8 and TRBJ1-6, with a weak D call TRBD1 (6 bases). Germline values: CDR1 SGHTS, CDR2 YDEGEE. This CDR3 spans 16 amino acids. The V end was cut by 5 bases, the J end by 0 bases, with 12 bases between. The chain's CDR3 is CASREGGVSYNSPLHF. The CDR3 region has the DNA TGTGCCAGCAGAGAGGGGGGAGTCTCCTATAATTCACCCCTCCACTTT. Using reference TRBV5-8 and TRBJ1-6 for the parts outside the CDR3, the full variable domain is EAGVTQSPTHLIKTRGQQATLRCSPISGHTSVYWYQQALGLGLQFLLWYDEGEERNRGNFPPRFSGRQFPNYSSELNVNALELEDSALYLCASREGGVSYNSPLHFGNGTRLTVT.

CDR3 sequence: CSVIARSYEQYF. Here the CDR3 DNA reads TGCAGCGTTATCGCCCGGTCCTACGAGCAGTACTTC. The chain employs TRBV29-1 and TRBJ2-7; D is unclear. Trimming removed 5 bases at V and 1 base at J, with 9 bases between. Germline CDR1 is SQVTM and CDR2 is ANQGSEA. CDR3 length equals 12 residues.

This chain joins TRBV5-8 and TRBJ2-4; D remains unclear. Germline assignment: CDR1 SGHTS and CDR2 YDEGEE. This CDR3 comprises 12 residues. The V gene lost 3 bases and the J gene lost 3 bases, with 4 bases spanning the gap. Written as DNA, the CDR3 is TGTGCCAGCAGCTGGGACAAAAACATTCAGTACTTC. This codes for CASSWDKNIQYF.

This chain links TRBV10-3 with TRBJ1-1, with 8 bases fitting TRBD1. The germline V gene encodes CDR1 ENHRY and CDR2 SYGVKD. This CDR3 comprises 16 residues. The V and J ends lost 6 bases and 0 bases, in that order; junction bases with no gene match: 9. The DNA of the CDR3 is TGTGCCATCAGCTATGGACAGGGTCCCTTGAACACTGAAGCTTTCTTT. This encodes CAISYGQGPLNTEAFF.

This sequence joins TRBV5-6 and TRBJ1-2, with no clear D. This CDR3 spans 15 amino acids. Germline CDR1 reads SGHDT; CDR2 reads YYEEEE. V dropped 4 bases and J dropped 5 bases, with 18 bases sitting between them. Written as DNA, the CDR3 is TGTGCCAGCAGCGGAAGACGGATAGTAGGGTATGGCTACACCTTC. This sequence encodes CASSGRRIVGYGYTF.

The chain combines TRBV4-1 with TRBJ2-1; 7 nucleotides match TRBD1. CDR3 length equals 14 residues. Germline CDR1 and CDR2: MGHRA and YSYEKL. The junction had 3 bases not matched to a gene; V was cut back by 2 bases and J by 5 bases. The CDR3 protein is CASSQRDRNNEQFF. For the CDR3, the DNA is TGCGCCAGCAGCCAAAGGGACAGAAACAATGAGCAGTTCTTC.

The V gene is TRBV11-3, the J gene TRBJ2-1; 16 positions agree with TRBD2. Trimming removed 5 bases from V and 7 bases from J; junction bases left unmatched: 11. The CDR3 contains 18 residues. Germline V gives CDR1 SGHNT, CDR2 YENEEA. This CDR3 is CASSLSGTSGGAGNEQFF. CDR3 DNA: TGTGCCAGCAGCCTCTCCGGGACTAGCGGGGGGGCTGGAAATGAGCAGTTCTTC.

The CDR3, as DNA: TGTGCCAGCTCATCAACAGGGTCCTCGGGAGATACGCAGTATTTT. Protein product: CASSSTGSSGDTQYF. The chain uses TRBV18 and TRBJ2-3, with a tentative D call TRBD1 (6 bases). The CDR3 is 15 residues long. Germline lookup yields CDR1 KGHSH and CDR2 LQKENI. Trimming cost V 5 bases and J 5 bases, with 17 bases left between them. The whole variable domain, remainder taken from reference TRBV18 and TRBJ2-3, is NAGVMQNPRHLVRRRGQEARLRCSPMKGHSHVYWYRQLPEEGLKFMVYLQKENIIDESGMPKERFSAEFPKEGPSILRIQQVVRGDSAAYFCASSSTGSSGDTQYFGPGTRLTVL.

The chain couples TRBV7-2 to TRBJ1-2; D unresolved. This CDR3 contains 15 residues. V was trimmed by 2 bases and J by 2 bases, leaving 12 bases between them. Germline V gene sequence: CDR1 SGHTA, CDR2 FQGNSA. CDR3 bases: TGTGCCAGCAGCTTATTCGTAGGCCAGAACTATGGCTACACCTTC. Residues: CASSLFVGQNYGYTF.

The V call is TRBV6-5, the J call TRBJ1-3, with no clear D. Germline V gene data show CDR1 as MNHEY and CDR2 as SVGAGI. The CDR3 spans 15 residues. Deletions cut 0 bases from V and 0 bases from J, with 6 bases between. DNA of the CDR3: TGTGCCAGCAGTTACTCGATCGACTCTGGAAACACCATATATTTT. This codes for CASSYSIDSGNTIYF.

This clone was seen a handful of times. J is TRBJ1-1 and V is TRBV30, with 9 bases lining up with TRBD1. Germline CDR1 GTSNPN, CDR2 SVGIG (reference sequence). After removal of 8 bases from V and 5 bases from J, the junction contained 6 bases not matched to a gene. The CDR3 extends over 12 amino acids. The CDR3 is CAVTGGRTEAFF. CDR3 bases: TGTGCCGTAACAGGGGGCAGAACTGAAGCTTTCTTT.

The chain recombines TRBV5-5 with TRBJ2-7, with D unresolved. The CDR3 has 16 amino acids. Trimming pared 0 bases from V and 0 bases from J, leaving 13 bases between. Germline CDR1 is SGHKS and CDR2 is YYEKEE (reference sequence). The CDR3 is CASSLGPLTTSYEQYF. CDR3 in DNA: TGTGCCAGCAGCTTGGGGCCACTAACTACCTCCTACGAGCAGTACTTC. Full variable domain (missing parts from reference TRBV5-5 and TRBJ2-7): DAGVTQSPTHLIKTRGQQVTLRCSPISGHKSVSWYQQVLGQGPQFIFQYYEKEERGRGNFPDRFSARQFPNYSSELNVNALLLGDSALYLCASSLGPLTTSYEQYFGPGTRLTVT.

This chain uses TRBV5-1 with TRBJ2-3, with D unresolved. V was pared by 7 bases and J by 0 bases, with 9 bases between. The CDR3 runs 13 residues. Germline CDR1 and CDR2: SGHRS and YFSETQ. The CDR3 protein is CASGWGSTDTQYF. In DNA form, the CDR3 reads TGCGCCAGCGGTTGGGGTAGCACAGATACGCAGTATTTT.